The 6 T cell receptor beta chains below all came from one sample that was sequenced in a study of blood T cell repertoires in COVID-19. Method: immunoSEQ multiplex PCR; TCRdb's copy keeps in-frame clones and lacks some. The table records under 350,000 clones, roughly nine tenths of them present only once. Sequencing was done on a sample of PBMCs or T cells enriched from blood (not recorded which). These receptors were taken from a man in his sixties who had recovered from COVID-19.

The rearrangement uses TRBV3-1 (or the pseudogene TRBV3-2) and TRBJ1-3, with a tentative D call TRBD1 (6 bases). V was trimmed by 2 bases and J by 0 bases, leaving 11 bases between them. The germline V gene has CDR1 LGHDT and CDR2 YNNKEL (reference sequence). This CDR3 spans 16 amino acids. The CDR3 loop reads CASSQLTGSSGNTIYF. Written as DNA, the CDR3 is TGTGCCAGCAGCCAACTAACAGGGAGCTCTGGAAACACCATATATTTT.

This sequence joins TRBV30 and TRBJ2-1; a possible D gene is TRBD2 (5 bases). Trimming shortened V by 1 base and J by 0 bases, and 13 bases separated the two germline ends. This CDR3 has 16 residues. Germline V gene sequence: CDR1 GTSNPN, CDR2 SVGIG (reference sequence). This CDR3 reads CAWSGAGVSSYNEQFF. As DNA, the CDR3 is TGTGCCTGGAGTGGGGCGGGCGTGAGCTCCTACAATGAGCAGTTCTTC. Together with reference TRBV30 and TRBJ2-1, the CDR3 gives the full variable domain: SQTIHQWPATLVQPVGSPLSLECTVEGTSNPNLYWYRQAAGRGLQLLFYSVGIGQISSEVPQNLSASRPQDRQFILSSKKLLLSDSGFYLCAWSGAGVSSYNEQFFGPGTRLTVL.

The chain carries TRBV9 and TRBJ1-1, with D maybe TRBD1 (6 bases). The CDR3 has 14 residues. The germline V gene has CDR1 SGDLS and CDR2 YYNGEE. V was shortened by 0 bases and J by 4 bases, with 10 bases between the two germline ends. CDR3: CASSVGGTFTEAFF. CDR3 sequence (DNA): TGTGCCAGCAGCGTAGGGGGGACATTCACTGAAGCTTTCTTT.

The CDR3 sequence is CASSQDSVVPPQHF. CDR3 in DNA: TGTGCCAGCAGCCAAGACTCGGTGGTGCCCCCCCAGCATTTT. The J gene is TRBJ1-5, the V gene TRBV3-1 (or the pseudogene TRBV3-2); D remains unclear. CDR3 size: 14 residues. Germline V gene sequence: CDR1 LGHDT, CDR2 YNNKEL (reference sequence). With 0 bases removed from V and 10 bases from J, the gap between germline ends came to 13 bases.

V is TRBV3-1 (or the pseudogene TRBV3-2) and J is TRBJ2-2; D is ambiguous. Germline values: CDR1 LGHDT, CDR2 YNNKEL (reference sequence). The germline V and J ends were trimmed by 2 bases and 6 bases, with 10 bases remaining between them. The CDR3 contains 14 residues. In DNA form, the CDR3 reads TGTGCCAGCAGCCAAAGAGTCGATCCCGGGGAGCTGTTTTTT. This encodes CASSQRVDPGELFF.

V is TRBV18 and J is TRBJ1-4; D is perhaps TRBD1 (6 bases). The CDR3 has 16 amino acids. CDR1 and CDR2 (germline): KGHSH, LQKENI. V lost 2 bases, J lost 4 bases, and 14 bases lay in between. CDR3 bases: TGTGCCAGCTCACCATCCCTACAGGGTATTAATGAAAAACTGTTTTTT. Protein sequence: CASSPSLQGINEKLFF. Together with reference TRBV18 and TRBJ1-4, the CDR3 gives the full variable domain: NAGVMQNPRHLVRRRGQEARLRCSPMKGHSHVYWYRQLPEEGLKFMVYLQKENIIDESGMPKERFSAEFPKEGPSILRIQQVVRGDSAAYFCASSPSLQGINEKLFFGSGTQLSVL.